This T cell receptor beta chain stems from a study of cytomegalovirus exposure and HLA in healthy donors. Study-wide context: Under 85% of roughly 430 genotyped donors fell in the Caucasian-associated ancestry cluster.

60 Vbeta and 13 Jbeta primers were used in PCR. The repertoire was sequenced with immunoSEQ multiplex PCR; TCRdb's copy has only in-frame clones and lacks some. Of 160,000 or so clones in the sample, roughly 89% were seen once. Study-wide results and caveats: In a later analysis, specific HLA alleles were associated with around 17,000 TCR beta sequences at a 0.05 false discovery rate. Reported findings show TCR beta sequences accurately forecast HLA-A and HLA-B alleles in most subjects.

This clone was observed a handful of times. Its specificity is unknown. There are 17 residues in the CDR3. With 4 bases clipped from V and 2 bases from J, the junction kept 9 bases outside the gene matches. The germline V gene encodes CDR1 MGHRA and CDR2 YSYEKL. The chain is built from TRBV4-1 and TRBJ1-4; 8 nucleotides agree with TRBD1. The sample was PBMCs. The sequence was obtained from a woman aged 25-40 years in good health and CMV-seronegative. DNA of the CDR3: TGCGCCAGCAGCCTCGAGACAGGGGCTCCCACTAATGAAAAACTGTTTTTT. Encoded protein: CASSLETGAPTNEKLFF.